These 2 T cell receptor beta chains originate from one sample sequenced in a study of control samples from healthy donors and cancer patients. Sequencing was performed with immunoSEQ multiplex PCR; in TCRdb, only in-frame clones are kept and a portion is missing. This sample has some 120,000 clones, with 85% to 95% found just once. Sequencing was performed on PBMCs. The receptor set was obtained from a man older than 75 with head and neck cancer.

This clone appeared a single time. The rearrangement links TRBV14 to TRBJ2-2; D is perhaps TRBD2 (5 bases). This CDR3 comprises 14 residues. The germline gives CDR1 SGHDN, CDR2 FVKESK. The V end was cut by 2 bases, the J end by 5 bases, with 9 bases between. The CDR3 DNA reads TGTGCCAGCAGCCAACTGGCGGGTACCGGGGAGCTGTTTTTT. It yields the protein CASSQLAGTGELFF.

The count of this clone is one. The V gene is TRBV30, the J gene TRBJ2-5; no definite D call. V was cut by 5 bases and J by 4 bases, with 8 bases left in between. Germline CDR1 is GTSNPN and CDR2 is SVGIG (reference sequence). The CDR3 totals 11 residues. CDR3 DNA sequence: TGTGCCTGGGGCGGAGCAGAGACCCAGTACTTC. Translated: CAWGGAETQYF.